This T cell receptor (beta chain) was sequenced during a study of cytomegalovirus exposure and HLA in healthy donors. Study as a whole: Researchers found that more than 70% of almost 400 genotyped donors fell within the Caucasian-associated ancestry cluster. General study findings and limits: Researchers reportedly found TCR beta sequences accurately predicted most subjects' HLA-A and HLA-B alleles. Cytomegalovirus-associated status was assigned to about 170 TCR beta chains. It was confirmed in vitro that a few of the CMV-associated chains were specific for CMV antigens.

CDR3 length: 14 amino acids. CDR1 SGHVS and CDR2 FQNEAQ come from the germline V gene. V shed 6 bases and J 0 bases; nucleotides not matched to a gene: 2. Turning to this clone: What it binds is unknown.

In the PCR, 60 Vbeta and 13 Jbeta primers were used. TCRdb's table, derived via immunoSEQ multiplex PCR, lists solely in-frame clones and lacks some. This sample carries more than 65,000 clones, roughly 68% of them seen once, and the ten largest clones take 11%. The receptor's source is an older woman in good health and CMV-seropositive. Source material: PBMCs. The V and J genes are TRBV7-8 and TRBJ1-1; 9 positions match TRBD1. This CDR3 reads CASRQGAMNTEAFF. In DNA, the CDR3 is TGTGCCAGCAGACAGGGGGCCATGAACACTGAAGCTTTCTTT.